This note documents a single TCR beta chain sequence. Germline V CDR1 and CDR2: MRHNA, SNTAGT. J lost 5 bases, V lost 5 bases, and 9 bases had no gene match. This CDR3 region has 15 residues. RNA transcripts served as the template for amplifying TCR beta CDR3 regions. When the TCR CDR3 underwent first-round RT-PCR, the HTBI primer set was used. TCRdb recomputed calls from the multiplex PCR reads with MiXCR, one row per CDR3 protein. The data show approximately 740,000 distinct CDR3 sequences, less than 15% seen once. This record belongs to a study of T cells in Graves' hyperthyroidism and ophthalmopathy.

The sequence came from a woman under 30 with Graves' hyperthyroidism. The J gene is TRBJ2-1, the V gene TRBV6-4, with 7 nucleotides matching TRBD1. Sequences were obtained from blood. CDR3 nucleotides: TGTGCCAGCAGTTTCACAGGGGAAGGAAACAATGAGCAGTTCTTC. This sequence encodes CASSFTGEGNNEQFF.